This is a list of T cell receptor beta chains from one sample in a study of T cell responses to AZD1222 COVID-19 vaccine. Clones were sequenced by immunoSEQ multiplex PCR, and TCRdb holds only the in-frame ones, with some missing. The data hold 150,000 to 200,000 clones, with roughly nine tenths observed a single time. Sequencing used peripheral blood, obtained on day 0 of AZD1222 vaccination. These receptor sequences come from an adult in good health. Each CDR3 is given with its conserved first and last residue. The D gene is left open where the match is weak. Clone size appears in some rows only: once, few, many, or a class for an expanded clone.

V gene	clone size	D gene	J gene	CDR3 protein	CDR3 DNA
TRBV10-2	few	NA	TRBJ1-2	CASSALLDGYTF	TGCGCCAGCAGTGCATTGCTCGATGGCTACACCTTC
TRBV5-1	once	TRBD2	TRBJ2-5	CASSLTPSGVGRETQYF	TGCGCCAGCAGCCTAACGCCTAGCGGGGTGGGTCGAGAGACCCAGTACTTC
TRBV6-1	once	NA	TRBJ2-7	CASSEVVSAVNYEQYF	TGTGCCAGCAGTGAAGTGGTCTCTGCAGTAAACTACGAGCAGTACTTC
TRBV2	once	TRBD2	TRBJ2-1	CASGSRGGGLKNEQFF	TGTGCCAGCGGTTCCCGCGGCGGGGGGCTCAAGAATGAGCAGTTCTTC
TRBV5-1	NA	NA	TRBJ1-1	CASSLLGGHTEAFF	TGCGCCAGCAGCTTGCTGGGGGGGCACACTGAAGCTTTCTTT
TRBV14	NA	TRBD2	TRBJ2-4	CASSPILAGVNIQYF	TGTGCCAGCAGCCCCATTTTAGCGGGGGTAAACATTCAGTACTTC
TRBV7-3	NA	TRBD1	TRBJ1-4	CASSATGLGVEKLFF	TGTGCCAGCAGCGCGACAGGGTTGGGAGTGGAAAAACTGTTTTTT
TRBV5-1	NA	NA	TRBJ2-4	CASSLVLGKDIQYF	TGCGCCAGCAGCTTGGTCTTGGGGAAGGACATTCAGTACTTC
TRBV5-4	NA	NA	TRBJ2-1	CASSPGSYNEQFF	TGTGCCAGCAGCCCTGGCAGCTACAATGAGCAGTTCTTC
TRBV29-1	NA	NA	TRBJ2-7	CSAGRDSSSYEQYF	TGCAGCGCCGGTAGGGACTCTAGCTCCTACGAGCAGTACTTC
TRBV18	NA	NA	TRBJ2-5	CASSPPRGTTRTQETQYF	TGTGCCAGCTCACCACCCCGCGGGACCACCCGAACTCAAGAGACCCAGTACTTC
TRBV30	NA	NA	TRBJ1-1	CAWSVSGTANTEAFF	TGTGCCTGGAGTGTTTCCGGGACGGCGAACACTGAAGCTTTCTTT
TRBV10-1	NA	NA	TRBJ1-4	CASTFKLFF	TGCGCCAGCACGTTTAAACTGTTTTTT
TRBV10-3	NA	NA	TRBJ1-1	CAISERTITTEAFF	TGTGCCATCAGTGAGAGGACTATAACCACTGAAGCTTTCTTT
TRBV20-1	NA	NA	TRBJ1-2	CSATGGYGYTF	TGCAGTGCTACCGGGGGGTATGGCTACACCTTC
TRBV3-1/TRBV3-2	few	NA	TRBJ2-1	CASSQEGGLDEQFF	TGTGCCAGCAGCCAAGAAGGGGGTCTCGATGAGCAGTTCTTC
TRBV27	NA	NA	TRBJ1-1	CASSPQALNTEAFF	TGTGCCAGCAGTCCCCAGGCTTTGAACACTGAAGCTTTCTTT